Listed here is a single T cell receptor (beta chain). Its antigen remains unknown. Trimming took off 5 bases at V and 10 bases at J, with 18 bases between the two ends. The CDR3 sequence is 13 residues long. Germline V gene data show CDR1 as DFQATT and CDR2 as SNEGSKA (reference sequence). Template switching by 5'RACE produced TCR cDNA, adding a universal primer site and UMIs. TCRdb redid the calling of the 5' RACE reads with MiXCR, one entry per CDR3 protein. Here the sample spans under 300,000 distinct CDR3 sequences, roughly 13% being singletons. The record originates from a study of T cells after yellow fever vaccination. Study-level results: FACS-sorted repertoires could harbor abundant contaminating bulk-population clonotypes.

This receptor was obtained from a man between 25 and 39 years old who received the YFV17D yellow fever vaccine. The chain combines TRBV20-1 with TRBJ2-1; tentative D call: TRBD2 (5 bases). The sample was CD4+ T cells sorted from PBMCs, taken 45 days after the yellow fever booster vaccination. This chain's CDR3 is CSAALGASREQFF. CDR3 bases: TGCAGTGCTGCCTTGGGAGCTTCGAGGGAGCAGTTCTTC.